The T cell receptor (beta chain) under discussion was sequenced for a study of control samples from healthy donors and cancer patients. The protocol was immunoSEQ multiplex PCR, while the TCRdb copy is restricted to in-frame clones and leaves out a portion. The repertoire holds approximately 26,000 clones, with more than 75% as singletons. The CDR3 has 15 amino acids. The germline V and J ends were trimmed by 1 base and 2 bases, with 10 bases remaining between them. CDR1 MDHEN and CDR2 SYDVKM come from the germline V gene. The clonotype comes from a man in his forties or fifties with lung cancer. The chain uses TRBV28 and TRBJ2-3, with D perhaps matching TRBD1 (5 bases). The sample comprised PBMCs. CDR3 sequence (DNA): TGTGCCAGCAGTTTATCCAGGGTACACACAGATACGCAGTATTTT. Encoded protein: CASSLSRVHTDTQYF. The whole variable domain, filled in from reference TRBV28 and TRBJ2-3, reads DVKVTQSSRYLVKRTGEKVFLECVQDMDHENMFWYRQDPGLGLRLIYFSYDVKMKEKGDIPEGYSVSREKKERFSLILESASTNQTSMYLCASSLSRVHTDTQYFGPGTRLTVL.